Listed here are 14 T cell receptor beta chains from one sample, sequenced in a study of molecular identifiers for immune sequencing clone quantification. MiXCR, applied by TCRdb to the PCR reads, yields one record per CDR3 protein. The sample has a few hundred thousand distinct CDR3 sequences; about 22% are singletons. Sequenced material: naive CD8+ T cells from blood, with Jurkat cell RNA spiked in. The sample's subset: FACS-sorted CD8+CD4-CCR7+CD45RA+ naive T cells. These receptors were taken from a human donor in good health. Some libraries in this study had Jurkat cell RNA spiked in.

Comment on this clonotype: The CDR3 does not end in the conserved phenylalanine or tryptophan, so this is likely a read error. The rearrangement links TRBV7-2 to TRBJ2-7; no firm D call. The CDR3 runs to 14 residues. Germline CDR1 is SGHTA and CDR2 is FQGNSA. The CDR3 nucleotides are TGTGCCAGCAGCTTCTACCCGGGTCCCTATGAGCAGTACTCC. It specifies CASSFYPGPYEQYS.

To note about this clonotype: Since a much larger clone is just one base distant, this may be a read error. V is TRBV7-9 and J is TRBJ1-2; 7 positions match TRBD1. The CDR3 totals 13 residues. Germline loops: CDR1 SEHNR, CDR2 FQNEAQ (reference sequence). The CDR3 bases are TGTGCCTGCAGCCCCCCGACAGGGTCTGGCTACACCTTC. Protein sequence: CACSPPTGSGYTF.

In regard to this clonotype: At one end the junction does not follow the germline gene, possibly because of a read error. V and J are TRBV6-6 and TRBJ2-3; D uncertain. The CDR3 runs to 12 residues. Germline V CDR1 and CDR2: MNHNY, SVGAGI (reference sequence). CDR3 in DNA: TGTGCCAGCCGTTACTCGACGGATACGCAGTATTTT. Residues: CASRYSTDTQYF.

This clonotype was found many times. The chain has TRBV20-1 and TRBJ2-1; 10 nucleotides match TRBD2. V lost 2 bases to trimming and J lost 2 bases; unmatched junction nucleotides: 3. This CDR3 has 15 amino acids. The V gene's germline CDR1 is DFQATT and CDR2 SNEGSKA (reference sequence). For the CDR3, the DNA is TGCAGTGCTAGATCCGGACTAGCGGCCTACAATGAGCAGTTCTTC. It specifies CSARSGLAAYNEQFF.

The sample holds a few counts of this clonotype. CDR3 sequence: CTSSQDLWVETSGARGTDTQYF. In nucleotides, the CDR3 is TGCACCAGCAGCCAAGATCTTTGGGTGGAGACTAGCGGGGCTCGGGGCACAGATACGCAGTATTTT. The chain has TRBV1 and TRBJ2-3; the table names TRBD2, a call not compared with the DNA. TRBV1 is a pseudogene locus. The CDR3 runs 22 residues.

This clonotype was seen many times. The V call is TRBV11-2, the J call TRBJ1-5; a weak D match, TRBD1 (6 bases). Deletions cut 5 bases from V and 5 bases from J, with 16 bases between. Germline V gives CDR1 SGHAT, CDR2 FQNNGV. The CDR3 covers 15 residues. The CDR3 protein is CASSQGRRADQPQHF. CDR3 nucleotides: TGTGCCAGCAGCCAGGGGCGTAGGGCGGATCAGCCCCAGCATTTT.

The V and J genes are TRBV9 and TRBJ2-2; D unresolved. CDR1 and CDR2 from the germline V gene are SGDLS and YYNGEE. The CDR3 spans 13 residues. V gave up 0 bases and J gave up 4 bases, with 4 bases separating them. CDR3 sequence reads: CASSVASTGELFF. DNA for the CDR3: TGTGCCAGCAGCGTAGCTTCCACCGGGGAGCTGTTTTTT.

The table lists this clonotype with a few counts. This chain connects TRBV19 to TRBJ2-7; D might be TRBD1 (6 bases). The germline V gene has CDR1 LNHDA and CDR2 SQIVND (reference sequence). The CDR3 totals 16 residues. Trimming left V 5 bases short and J 0 bases short, with 17 bases between. The CDR3 reads CASSPTRTVSSYEQYF. CDR3 in DNA: TGTGCCAGTAGTCCAACAAGGACAGTGAGCTCCTACGAGCAGTACTTC.

This sequence joins TRBV18 and TRBJ2-5; 11 bases agree with TRBD2. The V gene end was trimmed by 3 bases and the J gene end by 2 bases; junction bases not matched to a gene: 5. This CDR3 is 16 amino acids long. Germline V gene sequence: CDR1 KGHSH, CDR2 LQKENI. The DNA for the CDR3 is TGTGCCAGCTCACCGGGGACTAGCGGCTTTCAAGAGACCCAGTACTTC. It yields the protein CASSPGTSGFQETQYF.

This clonotype turned up a few times. The chain is built from TRBV19 and TRBJ2-3; D is unclear. Trimming took 2 bases from V and 2 from J, leaving 8 bases between them. Looked up from germline, CDR1 is LNHDA and CDR2 is SQIVND (reference sequence). The CDR3 loop spans 14 amino acids. CDR3 sequence reads: CASSIREITDTQYF. DNA for the CDR3: TGTGCCAGTAGTATAAGGGAAATCACAGATACGCAGTATTTT. The full variable domain, completed using reference TRBV19 and TRBJ2-3, is DGGITQSPKYLFRKEGQNVTLSCEQNLNHDAMYWYRQDPGQGLRLIYYSQIVNDFQKGDIAEGYSVSREKKESFPLTVTSAQKNPTAFYLCASSIREITDTQYFGPGTRLTVL.

This clonotype was seen only a few times. The V gene is TRBV12-3 or TRBV12-4, the J gene TRBJ1-2, with a tentative D call TRBD1 (6 bases). The CDR3 runs 17 residues. Trimming stripped 2 bases from V and 3 bases from J, with 19 bases between. The CDR3 here is CASSLSRDNNWDYGYTF. CDR3 DNA: TGTGCCAGCAGTTTATCCCGGGACAATAATTGGGACTATGGCTACACCTTC.

This clonotype occurred once. A much larger clone sits a single nucleotide away, making a read error possible. The chain is built from TRBV15 and TRBJ2-4; 8 bases are shared with TRBD2. The germline V gene encodes CDR1 LNHNV and CDR2 YYDKDF (reference sequence). This CDR3 is built from 15 residues. The CDR3 region has the DNA TGTGCCACCAGACCGGGAGCGGGAGCCGAAAACATTCAGTACTTC. Amino acid sequence: CATRPGAGAENIQYF.

The V and J genes are TRBV7-9 and TRBJ2-4; a weak D match, TRBD2 (5 bases). The CDR3 covers 13 residues. Trimming removed 0 bases from V and 8 bases from J, with 8 bases in between. Germline CDR1 reads SEHNR; CDR2 reads FQNEAQ (reference sequence). The CDR3 DNA sequence: TGTGCCAGCAGCTTAGCCGGGAAGGACATTCAGTACTTC. Amino acid sequence: CASSLAGKDIQYF.

This clonotype appeared a few times. V usage is TRBV7-9 and J usage is TRBJ2-1; 8 bases align to TRBD1. Trimming cost V 2 bases and J 8 bases; bases outside gene matches: 14. This CDR3 is built from 17 residues. The germline V gene has CDR1 SEHNR and CDR2 FQNEAQ (reference sequence). DNA of the CDR3: TGTGCCAGCAGCTTATTCCGGACAGGGATATCGCTAGATGAGCAGTTCTTC. This sequence encodes CASSLFRTGISLDEQFF. Full variable domain (rest looked up from reference TRBV7-9 and TRBJ2-1): DTGVSQNPRHKITKRGQNVTFRCDPISEHNRLYWYRQTLGQGPEFLTYFQNEAQLEKSRLLSDRFSAERPKGSFSTLEIQRTEQGDSAMYLCASSLFRTGISLDEQFFGPGTRLTVL.